A single T cell receptor beta chain is shown here with its context. These data come from a study of technical replicates of blood from a few donors. With V trimmed by 4 bases and J by 5 bases, 9 bases remained unmatched. This CDR3 comprises 15 residues. CDR1 and CDR2 (germline): MGHRA, YSYEKL. Clones were read by immunoSEQ multiplex PCR, and TCRdb kept only the in-frame ones, dropping some. In the table there are about 76,000 clones, around 94% of which are singletons. This receptor was identified in a human donor in good health. The J gene is TRBJ1-1, the V gene TRBV4-1, with 8 bases matching TRBD1. The sample consisted of T cells isolated from PBMCs. The CDR3 region is CASSPSGQGRTEAFF. The CDR3 DNA is TGCGCCAGCAGCCCGTCTGGACAGGGCCGGACTGAAGCTTTCTTT.